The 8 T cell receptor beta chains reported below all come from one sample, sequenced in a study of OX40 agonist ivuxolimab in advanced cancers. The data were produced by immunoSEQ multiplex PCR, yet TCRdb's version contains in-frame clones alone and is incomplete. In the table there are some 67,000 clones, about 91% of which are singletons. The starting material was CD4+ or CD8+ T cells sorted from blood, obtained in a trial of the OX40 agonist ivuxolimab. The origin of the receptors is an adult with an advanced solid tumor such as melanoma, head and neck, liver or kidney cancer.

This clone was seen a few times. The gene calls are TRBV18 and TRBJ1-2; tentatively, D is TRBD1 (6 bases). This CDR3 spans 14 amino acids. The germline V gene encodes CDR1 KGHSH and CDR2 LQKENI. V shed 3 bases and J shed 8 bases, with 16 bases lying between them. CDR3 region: CASSPIQGSIGYTF. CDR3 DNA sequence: TGTGCCAGCTCACCTATACAGGGTTCGATAGGCTACACCTTC.

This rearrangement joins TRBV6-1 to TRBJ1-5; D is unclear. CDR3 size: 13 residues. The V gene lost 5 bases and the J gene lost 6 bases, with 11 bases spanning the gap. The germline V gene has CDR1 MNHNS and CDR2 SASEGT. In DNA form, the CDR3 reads TGTGCCAGCAGTCTCAAGGAGGGTCAGCCCCAGCATTTT. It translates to CASSLKEGQPQHF.

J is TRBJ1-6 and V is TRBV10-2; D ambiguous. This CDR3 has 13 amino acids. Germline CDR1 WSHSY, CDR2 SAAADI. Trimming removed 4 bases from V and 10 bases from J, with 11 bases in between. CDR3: CASSVQSDSPLHF. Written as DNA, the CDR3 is TGCGCCAGCAGTGTTCAATCGGACTCACCCCTCCACTTT.

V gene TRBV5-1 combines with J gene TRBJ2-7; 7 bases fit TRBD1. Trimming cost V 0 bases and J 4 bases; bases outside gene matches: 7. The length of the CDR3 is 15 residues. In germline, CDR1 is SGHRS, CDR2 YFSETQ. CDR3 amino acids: CASSLAAGGSYEQYF. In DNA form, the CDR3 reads TGCGCCAGCAGCTTGGCAGCAGGGGGTTCATACGAGCAGTACTTC.

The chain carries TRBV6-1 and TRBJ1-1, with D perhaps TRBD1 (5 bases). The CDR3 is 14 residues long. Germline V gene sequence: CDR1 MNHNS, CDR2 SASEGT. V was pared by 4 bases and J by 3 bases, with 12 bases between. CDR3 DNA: TGTGCCAGCAGTGTGGTCAGGGAGGACACTGAAGCTTTCTTT. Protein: CASSVVREDTEAFF.

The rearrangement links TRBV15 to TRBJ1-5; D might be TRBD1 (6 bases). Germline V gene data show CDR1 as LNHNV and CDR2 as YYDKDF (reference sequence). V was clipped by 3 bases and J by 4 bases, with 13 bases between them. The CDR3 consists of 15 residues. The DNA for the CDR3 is TGTGCCACCAGCAGCCGAGGGGGGGGTAATCAGCCCCAGCATTTT. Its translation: CATSSRGGGNQPQHF.

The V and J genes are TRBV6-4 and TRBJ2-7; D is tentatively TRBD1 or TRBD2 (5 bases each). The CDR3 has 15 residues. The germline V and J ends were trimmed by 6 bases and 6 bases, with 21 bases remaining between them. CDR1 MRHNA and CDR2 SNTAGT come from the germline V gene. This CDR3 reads CASRSGALKRPEQYF. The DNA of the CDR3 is TGTGCCAGCAGATCCGGGGCCCTAAAACGTCCCGAGCAGTACTTC.

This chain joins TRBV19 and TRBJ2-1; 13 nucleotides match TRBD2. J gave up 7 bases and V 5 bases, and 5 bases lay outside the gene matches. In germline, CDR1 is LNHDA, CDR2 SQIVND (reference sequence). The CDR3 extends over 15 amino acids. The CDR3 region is CASSLLAGGTNEQFF. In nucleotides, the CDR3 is TGTGCCAGTAGTTTACTAGCGGGGGGGACGAATGAGCAGTTCTTC.